Described below is a single T cell receptor (beta chain) sequence and its context. This entry belongs to a study of blood T cell repertoires in COVID-19. Here immunoSEQ multiplex PCR was the method, and the copy in TCRdb shows in-frame clones only, minus some. The sample lists over 200,000 clones, 85% occurring once. This CDR3 comprises 14 residues. The germline V and J ends were trimmed by 10 bases and 0 bases, with 12 bases remaining between them. Germline lookup yields CDR1 KGHDR and CDR2 SFDVKD. J is TRBJ1-5 and V is TRBV24-1; D remains ambiguous. Sequenced material: PBMCs or T cells enriched from blood (not recorded which). This clonotype originated in a man aged 40-49 years who had recovered from COVID-19. The CDR3 DNA follows: TGTGCCACAGGTCCAGAGGATAGCAATCAGCCCCAGCATTTT. As protein: CATGPEDSNQPQHF.